Detailed here is one T cell receptor (beta chain). Its recognized antigen is unknown. No base quality values were provided; no much bigger clone lies one nucleotide off. TCR libraries were generated with the immunoSEQ multiplex PCR assay, using TCR-beta and/or TCR-alpha/delta assays for each sample. The amplified TCR libraries were sequenced using the Illumina high-throughput platform. The original methods were these. Clustering and dimensionality reduction relied on pairwise TCRdist distances among GMM-specific receptors from T cells that were either sorted ex vivo or expanded in vitro. The score assigned to each clinical repertoire was mean NN-distance, meaning the average TCRdist to the nearest 10% of tetramer-positive reference sequences. GEM TCR motif frequency was calculated as the fraction of unique TCRs that matched known GEM sequences by V/J usage and CDR3 length. Linear discriminant analysis with leave-one-out cross-validation, implemented in scikit-learn, was used to classify active tuberculosis. TCRdb retrieved this table from immuneACCESS and kept in-frame rearrangements only. Not all clones are present; in checked studies, unresolved V genes account for under half, and no reason is known for the remainder. V and J calls and clone size are given by that table; D and trimming were obtained from the DNA. In this sample the table shows over 20,000 clones, less than 98% of which occur a single time. The ten largest account for 6.2% of the sample.

At study entry, adolescents were screened for latent tuberculosis infection by tuberculin skin test and QuantiFERON-TB GOLD In-Tube IGRA. Immunosequencing of unsorted cryopreserved PBMC covered, on average, about 100,000 T cells per clinical donor. Eleven high schools in the Worcester region of the Western Cape, South Africa, served as enrollment sites for adolescents aged 12 to 18 years. Some 10 M. tuberculosis-infected and roughly 10 uninfected adolescents were selected with matching for age and sex. PBMC from adolescents were isolated by density centrifugation from freshly drawn heparinized blood and then cryopreserved. This sample was taken from a study of T cells in tuberculosis (dated by TCRdb to the late 2010s). Notes on the research overall: In the study, CD1B tetramers and high-throughput TCR immunosequencing were combined to characterize T cells specific for the mycobacterial lipid antigen glucose monomycolate (GMM). IGRA-negative adolescents, IGRA-positive adolescents with latent tuberculosis and adults with active tuberculosis, some 11 per group, were compared in a South African clinical cohort.

Points the paper makes about the study in general: Smaller mean NN-distances to GMM-specific TCRs were observed in active tuberculosis TCR-alpha repertoires than in IGRA-negative controls, suggesting clonal expansion of GMM-specific TCRs. An accuracy of 87% (AUROC 0.85 to 0.9) was reached by a classifier using the diverse GMM-specific repertoire, compared with 70% accuracy when GEM motif frequencies were used. Clinical samples were selected based on which cryopreserved specimens were available, and the active tuberculosis cases were adults whereas the controls were adolescents. The smaller NN-distances were partly driven by shorter CDR3-alpha lengths in active tuberculosis patients, and the difference for TCR-beta did not reach statistical significance.

CDR1 and CDR2, looked up from the germline V gene, are WSHSY and SAAADI. Trimming at the junction amounts to 3 bases on V and 0 bases on J, and the germline ends lie 17 bases apart. From the cysteine up to the phenylalanine, the CDR3 has a length of 17 residues. Only the CDR3 DNA stays, 51 bases, in frame from base 1. Sequenced: PBMCs. The receptor comes from a donor between 10 and 35 years old with latent tuberculosis or without tuberculosis infection. The sequence is built from TRBV10-2 and TRBJ1-2, with the D gene too uncertain to name. CDR3 region: CASSDPSPQYSNYGYTF. The nucleotide sequence reads TGCGCCAGCAGTGACCCCTCCCCACAGTACTCTAACTATGGCTACACCTTC.